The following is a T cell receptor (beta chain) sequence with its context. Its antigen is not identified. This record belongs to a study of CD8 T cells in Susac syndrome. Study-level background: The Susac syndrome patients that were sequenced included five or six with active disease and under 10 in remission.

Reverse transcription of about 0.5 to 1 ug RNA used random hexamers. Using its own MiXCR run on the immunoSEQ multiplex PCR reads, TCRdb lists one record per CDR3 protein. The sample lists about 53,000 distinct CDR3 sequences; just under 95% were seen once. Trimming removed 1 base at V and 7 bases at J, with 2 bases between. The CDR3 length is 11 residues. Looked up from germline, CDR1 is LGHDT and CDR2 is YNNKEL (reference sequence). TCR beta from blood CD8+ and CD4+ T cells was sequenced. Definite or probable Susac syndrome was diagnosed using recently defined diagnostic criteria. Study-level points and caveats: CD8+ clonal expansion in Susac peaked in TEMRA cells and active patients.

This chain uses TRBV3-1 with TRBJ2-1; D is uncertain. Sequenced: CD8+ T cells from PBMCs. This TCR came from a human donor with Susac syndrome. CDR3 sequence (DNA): TGTGCCAGCAGCCAAGGAAATGAGCAGTTCTTC. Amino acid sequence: CASSQGNEQFF.